Listed here are 12 T cell receptor beta chains from one sample, sequenced in a study of human T cells and chemical hapten exposure. TCRdb analysed the RACE reads with MiXCR anew, one entry per CDR3 protein. The sample has 99,000 or so distinct CDR3 sequences; less than 40% are singletons. The time point is: patch test 3, about 24 weeks after DPC sensitization. Treatment described: therapeutic diphenylcyclopropenone sensitization with weekly scalp DPC. The specimen was whole blood, collected in connection with sensitization to the hapten diphenylcyclopropenone (DPC). Source of these receptors: a middle-aged man with alopecia areata. Some clones in this sample may be carry-over from other donors' samples.

This chain links TRBV7-9 with TRBJ2-3; 14 bases match TRBD2. The CDR3 totals 17 residues. Looked up from germline, CDR1 is SEHNR and CDR2 is FQNEAQ (reference sequence). The V segment lost 8 bases and the J segment 1 base; nucleotides outside the gene matches: 8. CDR3 nucleotide sequence: TGTGCCAGCTGGTCGTTGGGACTAGCGGGAGGCACAGATACGCAGTATTTT. Translation: CASWSLGLAGGTDTQYF.

In its sample, this clonotype was seen a few times. This sequence joins TRBV10-3 and TRBJ2-7; 8 positions match TRBD2. Germline trimming cut 3 bases from V and 7 bases from J; bases unmatched to any gene: 14. The CDR3 length is 16 residues. Germline V gives CDR1 ENHRY, CDR2 SYGVKD. The CDR3 DNA is TGTGCCATCAGTGATGGCGGGAGGCACGGCGGGAGTGAGCAGTACGTC. Its protein product is CAISDGGRHGGSEQYV.

This clonotype was observed once. The chain carries TRBV5-1 and TRBJ2-7, with D perhaps matching TRBD2 (6 bases). Germline CDR1 SGHRS, CDR2 YFSETQ. This CDR3 has 14 residues. Between the trimmed V and J ends, which lost 4 bases and 5 bases, there was a span of 16 bases. The chain's CDR3 is CASSRGAQFDEQYV. In DNA, the CDR3 is TGCGCCAGCAGCCGCGGGGCGCAGTTTGACGAGCAGTACGTC.

This clonotype was counted a single time. The chain employs TRBV10-3 and TRBJ1-3, with 8 nucleotides matching TRBD1. The germline gives CDR1 ENHRY, CDR2 SYGVKD. This CDR3 is built from 14 residues. The J segment lost 4 bases and the V segment lost 9 bases, leaving 8 bases of the junction unmatched. For the CDR3, the DNA is TGTGCCATTCCGGGACAGGAGGTCGGAAACACCATATATTTT. Protein: CAIPGQEVGNTIYF.

This clonotype has more than one count but fewer than ten. This rearrangement joins TRBV7-9 to TRBJ1-6, with D unclear. Looked up from germline, CDR1 is SEHNR and CDR2 is FQNEAQ (reference sequence). The V end lost 8 bases, the J end lost 5 bases, and 7 bases lay between the germline ends. This CDR3 comprises 12 residues. The CDR3, as DNA: TGTGCCAGCTCCAGAGATAATTCACCCCTCCACTTT. Protein product: CASSRDNSPLHF.

The chain uses TRBV14 and TRBJ2-3, with 7 bases fitting TRBD1. Germline V gene sequence: CDR1 SGHDN, CDR2 FVKESK. This CDR3 contains 16 residues. Trimming removed 2 bases from V and 2 bases from J; junction bases left unmatched: 7. Here the CDR3 reads CASSQPAGTVTDTQYF. In nucleotides, the CDR3 is TGTGCCAGCAGCCAACCGGCAGGGACAGTCACAGATACGCAGTATTTT.

The chain is built from TRBV7-2 and TRBJ1-5; possible D gene TRBD1, 5 bases. Trimming removed 2 bases from V and 1 base from J, with 9 bases in between. In germline, CDR1 is SGHTA, CDR2 FQGNSA. The CDR3 runs to 15 residues. The CDR3 DNA sequence: TGTGCCAGCAGCTTAAAGGGGTCAAGCAATCAGCCCCAGCATTTT. Translation: CASSLKGSSNQPQHF.

This chain joins TRBV5-1 and TRBJ2-1, with D possibly being TRBD1 (6 bases). Germline V gene data show CDR1 as SGHRS and CDR2 as YFSETQ. Trimming took 0 bases from V and 2 from J, leaving 12 bases between them. This CDR3 is built from 16 residues. The CDR3 DNA sequence: TGCGCCAGCAGCTTGGTAGGTGACAGGACCTACAATGAGCAGTTCTTC. Encoded protein: CASSLVGDRTYNEQFF. The full variable domain, with the rest looked up from reference TRBV5-1 and TRBJ2-1, is KAGVTQTPRYLIKTRGQQVTLSCSPISGHRSVSWYQQTPGQGLQFLFEYFSETQRNKGNFPGRFSGRQFSNSRSEMNVSTLELGDSALYLCASSLVGDRTYNEQFFGPGTRLTVL.

This clonotype was recorded a few times. The gene calls are TRBV4-2 and TRBJ2-5, with 11 bases identical to TRBD2. V lost 2 bases, J lost 10 bases, and 15 bases stayed unmatched. Germline loops: CDR1 LGHNA, CDR2 YNFKEQ. This CDR3 comprises 17 residues. CDR3 residues: CASSQSPASGRPTDQYF. In nucleotides, the CDR3 is TGTGCCAGCAGCCAATCCCCCGCTAGCGGGAGGCCTACGGACCAGTACTTC.

This clonotype came up many times. V gene TRBV6-2 or TRBV6-3 combines with J gene TRBJ2-7; the match to TRBD1 covers 8 bases. The length of the CDR3 is 14 residues. V lost 5 bases and J lost 4; bases outside the gene matches: 7. The V gene's germline CDR1 is MNHEY and CDR2 SVGEGT. The DNA of the CDR3 is TGTGCCAGCAGTCAACGACAGGGGAGGTACGAGCAGTACTTC. Residues: CASSQRQGRYEQYF.

The chain employs TRBV5-1 and TRBJ1-1; D remains ambiguous. This CDR3 is built from 15 residues. Trimming pared 2 bases from V and 2 bases from J, leaving 13 bases between. The germline CDR1 and CDR2 sequences are SGHRS and YFSETQ. The CDR3 is CASSFFPGENTEAFF. CDR3 coding DNA: TGCGCCAGCAGCTTTTTCCCAGGAGAAAACACTGAAGCTTTCTTT.

The chain couples TRBV20-1 to TRBJ2-2, with TRBD2 matching 11 bases. Germline values: CDR1 DFQATT, CDR2 SNEGSKA (reference sequence). V lost 5 bases and J lost 0; bases outside the gene matches: 2. The CDR3 has 15 residues. The CDR3 DNA is TGCAGTGCTCGGACTAGCGGGCCGAACACCGGGGAGCTGTTTTTT. Translating gives CSARTSGPNTGELFF.